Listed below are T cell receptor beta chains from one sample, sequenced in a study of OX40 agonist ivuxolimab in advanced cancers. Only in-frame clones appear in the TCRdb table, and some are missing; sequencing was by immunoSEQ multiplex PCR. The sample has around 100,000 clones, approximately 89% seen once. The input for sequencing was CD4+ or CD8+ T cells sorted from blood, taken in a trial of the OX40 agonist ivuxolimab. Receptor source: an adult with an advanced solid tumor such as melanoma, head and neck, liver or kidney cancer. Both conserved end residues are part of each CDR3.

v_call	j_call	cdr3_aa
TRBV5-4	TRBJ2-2	CASSLGPLAGVVTGELFF
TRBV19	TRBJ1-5	CASSPPVTVYSNQPQHF
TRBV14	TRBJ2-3	CASSQVGGHTDTQYF
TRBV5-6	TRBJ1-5	CASSLAGGATNQPQHF
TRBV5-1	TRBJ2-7	CASDRGTSGEQYF
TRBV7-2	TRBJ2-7	CASSHRGGSSYEQYF
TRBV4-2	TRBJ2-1	CASSHPVRAGENNEQFF
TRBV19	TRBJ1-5	CASGLTSGDQPQHF
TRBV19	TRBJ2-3	CASSIRPEPIDTQYF
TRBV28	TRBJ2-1	CASSRGGGGPDNEQFF
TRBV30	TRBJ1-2	CAWRDGWDAGYTF
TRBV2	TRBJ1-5	CASSPDGAVNQPQHF
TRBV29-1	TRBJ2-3	CSVLPWGSKLDTQYF
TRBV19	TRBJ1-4	CASSPDRQSNEKLFF
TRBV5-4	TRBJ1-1	CASSPGGVDTEAFF
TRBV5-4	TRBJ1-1	CASSPGQGRKTEAFF
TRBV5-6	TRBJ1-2	CASSLGQINYGYTF